One and the same sample provided the 20 T cell receptor beta chains below, sequenced in a study of blood T cell repertoires in COVID-19. Assay used: immunoSEQ multiplex PCR; TCRdb lists only in-frame clones, some missing. There are 95,000 or so clones in the sample; about four fifths occur only once, and 24% lies in the top ten. Sequenced sample: peripheral blood. The receptors derive from a human donor in a cohort sampled during active COVID-19.

J is TRBJ1-1 and V is TRBV2; a weak D match, TRBD1 (5 bases). This CDR3 region has 12 residues. V shed 3 bases and J shed 4 bases, with 6 bases lying between them. Germline CDR1 reads SNHLY; CDR2 reads FYNNEI. CDR3 protein: CASSEGGTEAFF. CDR3 nucleotides: TGTGCCAGCAGTGAGGGGGGCACTGAAGCTTTCTTT.

This clone was seen only a few times. The J gene is TRBJ1-1, the V gene TRBV14, with no clear D. V lost 7 bases to trimming and J lost 4 bases, with 7 bases between them. The length of the CDR3 is 11 residues. Germline V lookup: CDR1 SGHDN, CDR2 FVKESK. CDR3: CASNTGTEAFF. The CDR3 DNA reads as TGTGCCAGCAACACGGGCACTGAAGCTTTCTTT.

The rearrangement links TRBV6-1 to TRBJ2-1; 9 bases agree with TRBD1. The CDR3 is made up of 17 amino acids. Unmatched junction bases numbered 14, after V lost 4 bases and J lost 7 bases. Germline V gene sequence: CDR1 MNHNS, CDR2 SASEGT. CDR3 sequence reads: CASSASLPGQGGNEQFF. CDR3 coding DNA: TGTGCCAGCAGTGCAAGCCTCCCGGGACAGGGTGGAAATGAGCAGTTCTTC.

J is TRBJ2-1 and V is TRBV18; TRBD2 aligns across 8 bases. V was clipped by 4 bases and J by 4 bases; unmatched bases: 6. The CDR3 is 15 residues long. The germline CDR1 and CDR2 sequences are KGHSH and LQKENI. The CDR3 DNA reads TGTGCCAGCTCACTCAGTGTAGCGGGGTACAATGAGCAGTTCTTC. Its translation is CASSLSVAGYNEQFF.

Points on this clone: The same CDR3 can be traced to other DNA sequences in this sample. The V call is TRBV12-3 or TRBV12-4, the J call TRBJ1-2, with TRBD1 identical over 7 bases. This CDR3 has 13 residues. Trimming removed 3 bases from V and 2 bases from J; junction bases left unmatched: 0. CDR3 loop: CASSLDRNYGYTF. The CDR3 coding sequence is TGTGCCAGCAGTTTGGACAGGAACTATGGCTACACCTTC.

This chain links TRBV9 with TRBJ2-1; D remains ambiguous. The V and J ends lost 0 bases and 5 bases respectively, with 9 bases between them. The CDR3 spans 14 residues. Germline loops: CDR1 SGDLS, CDR2 YYNGEE. CDR3 nucleotide sequence: TGTGCCAGCAGCGTAGAATTAGCAAACAATGAGCAGTTCTTC. Residues: CASSVELANNEQFF. The full variable domain, its missing parts supplied by reference TRBV9 and TRBJ2-1, is DSGVTQTPKHLITATGQRVTLRCSPRSGDLSVYWYQQSLDQGLQFLIQYYNGEERAKGNILERFSAQQFPDLHSELNLSSLELGDSALYFCASSVELANNEQFFGPGTRLTVL.

The chain couples TRBV28 to TRBJ1-2, with D possibly matching TRBD1 (6 bases). The V end was cut by 3 bases, the J end by 3 bases, with 29 bases between. This CDR3 is 20 amino acids long. Germline V lookup: CDR1 MDHEN, CDR2 SYDVKM. CDR3 DNA sequence: TGTGCCAGCAGTTTCCAATGGGGGAGATGGGACAATCGGGAGGACTATGGCTACACCTTC. The encoded protein is CASSFQWGRWDNREDYGYTF.

V is TRBV27 and J is TRBJ1-5; D is uncertain. The CDR3 is 14 amino acids. CDR1 is MNHEY, CDR2 SMNVEV, per germline (reference sequence). V shed 7 bases and J shed 1 base, with 11 bases lying between them. In nucleotides, the CDR3 is TGTGCCAGCAAATACACACAGAGCAATCAGCCCCAGCATTTT. Translated, it gives CASKYTQSNQPQHF.

The V call is TRBV3-1 (or the pseudogene TRBV3-2), the J call TRBJ2-3; 12 bases fit TRBD2. Trimming removed 4 bases from V and 4 bases from J; junction bases left unmatched: 12. This CDR3 region has 18 residues. Per germline, CDR1 LGHDT and CDR2 YNNKEL (reference sequence). The CDR3 DNA sequence: TGTGCCAGCAGCCTAACAAATCTAGCGGGAGGGAGGTCAGATACGCAGTATTTT. The encoded protein is CASSLTNLAGGRSDTQYF.

The chain links TRBV10-1 to TRBJ2-1; 13 bases align to TRBD2. The germline CDR1 and CDR2 sequences are WNHNN and SYGVQD (reference sequence). CDR3 length: 16 residues. The V and J ends lost 4 bases and 7 bases, in that order; junction bases with no gene match: 7. The CDR3 region has the DNA TGCGCCAGCAGTGGAAAACTAGCGGGAGGGAGGAATGAGCAGTTCTTC. Residues: CASSGKLAGGRNEQFF.

V usage is TRBV27 and J usage is TRBJ2-3, with TRBD2 identical over 8 bases. V trimming: 7 bases; J trimming: 0 bases; junction bases outside the gene matches: 3. The germline gives CDR1 MNHEY, CDR2 SMNVEV (reference sequence). CDR3 size: 14 residues. The CDR3 DNA is TGTGCCAGCACCACGGGGGGGAGCACAGATACGCAGTATTTT. Residues: CASTTGGSTDTQYF.

This clone came up a few times. The chain couples TRBV25-1 to TRBJ2-7; 7 nucleotides match TRBD1. The V gene end was trimmed by 8 bases and the J gene end by 4 bases; junction bases not matched to a gene: 11. Germline CDR1 and CDR2: MGHDK and SYGVNS. The CDR3 runs 14 residues. The CDR3 protein is CASGDSQVRYEQYF. The CDR3 DNA follows: TGTGCCAGCGGGGACAGTCAAGTAAGGTACGAGCAGTACTTC.

The chain couples TRBV28 to TRBJ2-7, with 8 bases matching TRBD1. With 6 bases clipped from V and 7 bases from J, the junction kept 8 bases outside the gene matches. CDR3 length: 13 amino acids. Germline V gene sequence: CDR1 MDHEN, CDR2 SYDVKM. The CDR3 DNA is TGTGCCAGCAGAGACCAGGGGGCTGGAGAGCAGTACTTC. It codes for CASRDQGAGEQYF.

The V call is TRBV9, the J call TRBJ2-1; 15 positions match TRBD2. Germline CDR1 and CDR2: SGDLS and YYNGEE. This CDR3 has 16 residues. Trimming removed 4 bases from V and 6 bases from J; junction bases left unmatched: 5. This CDR3 is CASSPRTSGGANEQFF. The CDR3 nucleotides read TGTGCCAGCAGCCCCCGGACTAGCGGGGGGGCCAATGAGCAGTTCTTC.

This clone was found a few times. The chain recombines TRBV7-8 with TRBJ2-7; D may be TRBD2 (6 bases). The V end lost 7 bases, the J end lost 4 bases, and 23 bases lay between the germline ends. This CDR3 has 16 residues. From germline, CDR1 is SGHVS and CDR2 FQNEAQ. This chain's CDR3 is CASTPTRASLGYEQYF. The CDR3 nucleotides are TGTGCCAGCACCCCGACTAGGGCCTCTTTAGGTTACGAGCAGTACTTC.

The gene calls are TRBV5-8 and TRBJ2-3; perhaps TRBD1 as D (6 bases). The CDR3 extends over 14 amino acids. Germline V gene sequence: CDR1 SGHTS, CDR2 YDEGEE. V lost 2 bases and J 3 bases, leaving 10 bases between the germline ends. Here the CDR3 DNA reads TGTGCCAGCAGCTTCTGGACAGAGACAGATACGCAGTATTTT. This translates into CASSFWTETDTQYF.

The chain combines TRBV3-1 (or the pseudogene TRBV3-2) with TRBJ2-2, with 9 bases aligning to TRBD1. V trimming: 0 bases; J trimming: 7 bases; junction bases outside the gene matches: 12. Germline CDR1 and CDR2: LGHDT and YNNKEL (reference sequence). The CDR3 consists of 18 residues. CDR3 protein: CASSQDGRQGVYGGELFF. Written as DNA, the CDR3 is TGTGCCAGCAGCCAAGATGGGCGACAGGGGGTCTATGGCGGGGAGCTGTTTTTT.

This clone was detected once. This chain joins TRBV2 and TRBJ1-2; a weak D match, TRBD1 (5 bases). V dropped 4 bases and J dropped 5 bases, with 17 bases sitting between them. The CDR3 sequence is 15 residues long. Germline V lookup: CDR1 SNHLY, CDR2 FYNNEI. The CDR3 loop reads CASSGEGMVGYGYTF. Here the CDR3 DNA reads TGTGCCAGCAGTGGGGAGGGGATGGTGGGGTATGGCTACACCTTC.

This rearrangement joins TRBV7-8 to TRBJ2-3; 7 bases map to TRBD2. Germline CDR1 is SGHVS and CDR2 is FQNEAQ. V lost 2 bases and J lost 4; bases outside the gene matches: 6. The CDR3 totals 15 residues. The CDR3 is CASSLITGRADTQYF. The CDR3 DNA is TGTGCCAGCAGCTTAATAACGGGGAGGGCAGATACGCAGTATTTT.

This chain links TRBV27 with TRBJ2-7, with 10 bases matching TRBD2. The CDR3 totals 16 residues. The V segment lost 5 bases and the J segment 0 bases; nucleotides outside the gene matches: 7. Germline CDR1 MNHEY, CDR2 SMNVEV (reference sequence). The chain's CDR3 is CASSRRTSGISYEQYF. In DNA form, the CDR3 reads TGTGCCAGCAGTCGGCGGACTAGCGGTATCTCCTACGAGCAGTACTTC.